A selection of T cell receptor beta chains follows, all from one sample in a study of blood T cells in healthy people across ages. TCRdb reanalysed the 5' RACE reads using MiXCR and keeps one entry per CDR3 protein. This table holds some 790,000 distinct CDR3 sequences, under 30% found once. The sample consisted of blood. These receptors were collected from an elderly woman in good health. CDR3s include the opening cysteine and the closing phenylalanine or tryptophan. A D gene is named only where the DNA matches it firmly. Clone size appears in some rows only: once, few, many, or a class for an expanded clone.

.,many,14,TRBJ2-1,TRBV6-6,CASSPLFGGYEQFF,TGTGCCAGCAGTCCTCTTTTTGGGGGCTATGAGCAGTTCTTC
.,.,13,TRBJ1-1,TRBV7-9,CASNTGTHTEAFF,TGTGCCAGCAACACCGGGACCCACACTGAAGCTTTCTTT
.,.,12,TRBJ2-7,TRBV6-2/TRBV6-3,CASRTQDYEQYF,TGTGCCAGCAGGACACAGGACTACGAGCAGTACTTC
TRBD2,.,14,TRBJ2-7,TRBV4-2,CASSLASGIDEQYF,TGTGCCAGCAGCCTGGCTAGCGGGATCGACGAGCAGTACTTC
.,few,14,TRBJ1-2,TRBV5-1,CASSLLQGTYGYTF,TGCGCCAGCAGCTTGCTTCAGGGCACCTATGGCTACACCTTC
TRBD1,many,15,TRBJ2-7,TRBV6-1,CASSSPGTGSLGQYF,TGTGCCAGCAGTTCTCCCGGGACAGGGAGCCTCGGGCAGTACTTC
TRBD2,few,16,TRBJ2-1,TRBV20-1,CSARSAGGQSYNEQFF,TGCAGTGCTAGGTCAGCGGGGGGGCAGTCATACAATGAGCAGTTCTTC
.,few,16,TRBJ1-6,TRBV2,CASSVEQGLYNSPLHF,TGTGCCAGCAGTGTCGAACAGGGCCTTTATAATTCACCCCTCCACTTT
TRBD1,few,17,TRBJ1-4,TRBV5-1,CASSLGQGRATNEKLFF,TGCGCCAGCAGCTTGGGACAGGGCCGAGCAACTAATGAAAAACTGTTTTTT
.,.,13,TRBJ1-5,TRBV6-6,CASSTYVQGNQHF,TGTGCCAGCAGTACCTACGTCCAGGGAAACCAGCATTTT
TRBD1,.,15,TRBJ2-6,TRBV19,CASTQGAGGANVLTF,TGTGCCAGTACTCAGGGGGCAGGGGGGGCCAACGTCCTGACTTTC
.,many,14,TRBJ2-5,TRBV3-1,CASSQGRGQETQYF,TGTGCCAGCAGTCAAGGGCGAGGACAAGAGACCCAGTACTTC
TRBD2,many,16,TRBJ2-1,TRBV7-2,CASSLYLAGGYNEQFF,TGTGCCAGCAGCCTCTATCTAGCGGGGGGTTACAATGAGCAGTTCTTC
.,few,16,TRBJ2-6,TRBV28,CAGSQRSFSGANVLTF,TGTGCCGGTAGCCAGCGTAGCTTCTCTGGGGCCAACGTCCTGACTTTC
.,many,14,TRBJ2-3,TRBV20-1,CSANPGASTDTQYF,TGCAGTGCTAACCCGGGGGCTAGCACAGATACGCAGTATTTT
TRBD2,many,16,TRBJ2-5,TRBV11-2,CASSLSRLAGVETQYF,TGTGCCAGCAGCTTATCCCGACTAGCGGGGGTAGAGACCCAGTACTTC
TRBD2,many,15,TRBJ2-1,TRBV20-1,CSARRWEGVYNEQFF,TGCAGTGCTAGAAGGTGGGAGGGCGTCTACAATGAGCAGTTCTTC
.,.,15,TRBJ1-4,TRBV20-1,CSASPRQSTNEKLFF,TGCAGTGCTAGCCCCCGCCAGTCAACTAATGAAAAACTGTTTTTT
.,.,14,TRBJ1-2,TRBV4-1,CASSQDPASGGYTF,TGCGCCAGCAGCCAAGATCCGGCATCGGGGGGCTACACCTTC
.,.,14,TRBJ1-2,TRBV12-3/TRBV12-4,CASSAMDGVYGYTF,TGTGCCAGCAGTGCCATGGACGGGGTTTATGGCTACACCTTC
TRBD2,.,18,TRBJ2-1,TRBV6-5,CASSYGPGLAGGPNEQFF,TGTGCCAGCAGTTACGGGCCAGGACTAGCGGGAGGTCCCAATGAGCAGTTCTTC
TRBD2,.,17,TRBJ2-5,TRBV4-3,CASSQEVREGGQGTQYF,TGCGCCAGCAGCCAAGAAGTGCGGGAGGGCGGTCAAGGGACCCAGTACTTC
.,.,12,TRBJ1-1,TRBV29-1,CSGELVGAAAFF,TGCAGCGGTGAGTTGGTTGGGGCGGCGGCTTTCTTT
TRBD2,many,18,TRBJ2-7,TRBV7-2,CASTRRTSGGANSYEQYF,TGTGCCAGCACGCGCAGGACTAGCGGGGGGGCGAACTCCTACGAGCAGTACTTC
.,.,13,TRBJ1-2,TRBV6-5,CASADERNYGYTF,TGTGCCAGCGCCGACGAGAGGAACTATGGCTACACCTTC
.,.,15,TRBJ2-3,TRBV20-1,CSASRSRRGTDTQYF,TGCAGTGCTAGTCGGTCGCGTAGGGGTACAGATACGCAGTATTTT